Each of the 27 T cell receptor beta chains below was sequenced from the same sample in a study of blood T cell repertoires in COVID-19. The method was immunoSEQ multiplex PCR; TCRdb's version includes in-frame clones alone and lacks a portion of them. Of roughly 250,000 clones in the sample, approximately 92% were seen once. The sample taken for sequencing was PBMCs or T cells enriched from blood (not recorded which). The receptors derive from a woman aged 18-29 years who had recovered from COVID-19.

This chain uses TRBV18 with TRBJ1-4; 7 nucleotides line up with TRBD1. Germline CDR1 reads KGHSH; CDR2 reads LQKENI. The J segment lost 8 bases and the V segment lost 5 bases, leaving 8 bases of the junction unmatched. CDR3 length: 14 amino acids. The CDR3 loop reads CASSEDRSSEKLFF. For the CDR3, the DNA is TGTGCCAGCTCAGAGGACAGGTCAAGCGAAAAACTGTTTTTT.

The CDR3 sequence is CASSQVAGLPFTDTQYF. The CDR3 DNA sequence: TGCGCCAGCAGCCAAGTGGCTGGGCTACCCTTCACAGATACGCAGTATTTT. The chain joins TRBV4-1 to TRBJ2-3; D is undetermined. Between the trimmed V and J ends, which lost 1 base and 2 bases, there was a span of 16 bases. This CDR3 has 17 residues. CDR1 MGHRA and CDR2 YSYEKL come from the germline V gene.

The chain employs TRBV29-1 and TRBJ2-5; 9 bases fit TRBD1. Unmatched junction bases numbered 14, after V lost 5 bases and J lost 4 bases. CDR3 length: 16 residues. Germline loops: CDR1 SQVTM, CDR2 ANQGSEA. For the CDR3, the DNA is TGCAGCGTTATCAGTCGGGACAGGGCACGAGGAGAGACCCAGTACTTC. Residues: CSVISRDRARGETQYF.

The rearrangement uses TRBV15 and TRBJ1-5, with 10 bases aligning to TRBD1. CDR1 is LNHNV and CDR2 is YYDKDF in the germline V gene (reference sequence). J lost 4 bases, V lost 1 base, and 7 bases had no gene match. This CDR3 has 17 amino acids. This chain's CDR3 is CATSRGTRQGANQPQHF. In DNA form, the CDR3 reads TGTGCCACCAGCAGAGGTACCAGACAGGGGGCAAATCAGCCCCAGCATTTT.

The chain recombines TRBV19 with TRBJ1-1; 9 bases align to TRBD1. Germline values: CDR1 LNHDA, CDR2 SQIVND (reference sequence). V shed 9 bases and J 5 bases; nucleotides not matched to a gene: 4. The CDR3 sequence is 12 residues long. Here the CDR3 DNA reads TGTGCCAGCCGGGACAGGGTAACTGAAGCTTTCTTT. Its protein is CASRDRVTEAFF.

The DNA for the CDR3 is TGTGCCAGCGCAGGACAGGCTAGCAATCAGCCCCAGCATTTT. Protein product: CASAGQASNQPQHF. The chain uses TRBV2 and TRBJ1-5, with 7 bases identical to TRBD1. The CDR3 runs 14 residues. Germline assignment: CDR1 SNHLY and CDR2 FYNNEI. V lost 8 bases to trimming and J lost 0 bases; unmatched junction nucleotides: 4.

In its sample, this clone was seen a few times. This chain links TRBV7-9 with TRBJ2-7, with D perhaps TRBD1 (6 bases). V was pared by 3 bases and J by 2 bases, with 8 bases between. Germline V CDR1 and CDR2: SEHNR, FQNEAQ (reference sequence). This CDR3 has 13 amino acids. CDR3 bases: TGTGCCAGCAGCTTGGCAGGGGCCTACGAGCAGTACTTC. Residues: CASSLAGAYEQYF.

The chain employs TRBV7-9 and TRBJ1-2; TRBD1 matches at 11 bases. Germline V gene data show CDR1 as SEHNR and CDR2 as FQNEAQ (reference sequence). The CDR3 consists of 16 residues. Trimming removed 0 bases from V and 4 bases from J; junction bases left unmatched: 4. Written as DNA, the CDR3 is TGTGCCAGCAGCTTAGCGAGGGGGACAGGGGGCTATGGCTACACCTTC. Amino acids: CASSLARGTGGYGYTF.

V and J are TRBV2 and TRBJ2-2, with no clear D. CDR3 length: 15 amino acids. Trimming took 2 bases from V and 5 from J, leaving 12 bases between them. CDR1 and CDR2 (germline): SNHLY, FYNNEI. The CDR3 DNA reads as TGTGCCAGCAGTGAAACCCGCGCCGAGACCGGGGAGCTGTTTTTT. It translates to CASSETRAETGELFF.

The V call is TRBV18, the J call TRBJ1-2; 8 bases are a match to TRBD1. Germline V gives CDR1 KGHSH, CDR2 LQKENI. The CDR3 covers 15 residues. Trimming removed 5 bases from V and 0 bases from J; junction bases left unmatched: 5. In DNA, the CDR3 is TGTGCCAGCTCAACCGGGACAGGAACTAACTATGGCTACACCTTC. It codes for CASSTGTGTNYGYTF.

The V and J genes are TRBV10-3 and TRBJ1-2; D may be TRBD1 (5 bases). The CDR3 runs to 13 residues. V lost 7 bases, J lost 5 bases, and 14 bases lay in between. From germline, CDR1 is ENHRY and CDR2 SYGVKD. The CDR3 here is CAITPAGRYGYTF. As DNA, the CDR3 is TGTGCCATCACCCCAGCAGGGAGGTATGGCTACACCTTC.

The chain links TRBV4-1 to TRBJ1-1, with D uncertain. Per germline, CDR1 MGHRA and CDR2 YSYEKL. V was clipped by 0 bases and J by 0 bases, with 5 bases between them. The length of the CDR3 is 14 residues. The CDR3 sequence: CASSQERVNTEAFF. In nucleotides, the CDR3 is TGCGCCAGCAGCCAAGAGAGAGTGAACACTGAAGCTTTCTTT.

The J gene is TRBJ1-1, the V gene TRBV30; no clear D gene. Germline-derived CDR1 and CDR2 are GTSNPN and SVGIG (reference sequence). The length of the CDR3 is 12 residues. Trimming cost V 5 bases and J 4 bases, with 11 bases left between them. This CDR3 reads CAWYTPGTEAFF. The CDR3 DNA reads as TGTGCCTGGTACACCCCAGGCACTGAAGCTTTCTTT.

The genes are TRBV5-1 and TRBJ1-1, with 10 bases lining up with TRBD1. The V gene end was trimmed by 3 bases and the J gene end by 6 bases; junction bases not matched to a gene: 5. The CDR3 is 14 amino acids. CDR1 and CDR2 from the germline V gene are SGHRS and YFSETQ. CDR3 residues: CASSWTGTGAEAFF. Written as DNA, the CDR3 is TGCGCCAGCAGCTGGACCGGGACAGGGGCTGAAGCTTTCTTT.

This sequence joins TRBV28 and TRBJ2-7, with D possibly matching TRBD1 (6 bases). V shed 5 bases and J shed 1 base, with 15 bases lying between them. The CDR3 spans 15 residues. Germline values: CDR1 MDHEN, CDR2 SYDVKM. The CDR3: CASSRRGLLSYEQYF. CDR3 sequence (DNA): TGTGCCAGCAGTCGCAGGGGCTTACTTTCCTACGAGCAGTACTTC.

The CDR3 protein is CASSPPVLAGSTGELFF. The CDR3 DNA reads as TGTGCCAGCTCACCACCGGTTCTAGCGGGGTCCACCGGGGAGCTGTTTTTT. The chain carries TRBV18 and TRBJ2-2; TRBD2 matches at 9 bases. With V trimmed by 0 bases and J by 4 bases, 6 bases remained unmatched. The CDR3 sequence is 17 residues long. Germline loops: CDR1 KGHSH, CDR2 LQKENI.

V is TRBV7-2 and J is TRBJ1-2; the D is unclear. Germline V gene data show CDR1 as SGHTA and CDR2 as FQGNSA. The length of the CDR3 is 13 residues. V lost 2 bases, J lost 8 bases, and 12 bases lay in between. CDR3 DNA: TGTGCCAGCAGCTTAAACAGCGGAGGCGGCTACACCTTC. The encoded protein is CASSLNSGGGYTF.

V gene TRBV16 combines with J gene TRBJ1-1; D not resolved. The CDR3 covers 15 residues. Germline CDR1 reads KGHSY; CDR2 reads FQNENV. Trimming took 0 bases from V and 3 from J, leaving 11 bases between them. The CDR3 DNA is TGTGCCAGCAGCCAATCTGGGGTGGAGGACACTGAAGCTTTCTTT. Protein product: CASSQSGVEDTEAFF. Using reference TRBV16 and TRBJ1-1 for the parts outside the CDR3, the full variable domain is GEEVAQTPKHLVRGEGQKAKLYCAPIKGHSYVFWYQQVLKNEFKFLISFQNENVFDETGMPKERFSAKCLPNSPCSLEIQATKLEDSAVYFCASSQSGVEDTEAFFGQGTRLTVV.

This chain connects TRBV6-1 to TRBJ2-1; 9 bases map to TRBD1. V trimming: 2 bases; J trimming: 8 bases; junction bases outside the gene matches: 10. Germline loops: CDR1 MNHNS, CDR2 SASEGT. The CDR3 length is 16 residues. DNA of the CDR3: TGTGCCAGCAGTGAATTCCGGGACAGGGATTTACATGAGCAGTTCTTC. This translates into CASSEFRDRDLHEQFF.

This chain joins TRBV7-3 and TRBJ2-3, with 8 positions matching TRBD2. This CDR3 has 14 residues. V lost 3 bases and J lost 4; bases outside the gene matches: 3. CDR1 is SGHTA, CDR2 FQGTGA, per germline. The CDR3 DNA sequence: TGTGCCAGCAGCTTGCGGGGGGATGCAGATACGCAGTATTTT. Residues: CASSLRGDADTQYF.

This chain uses TRBV6-6 with TRBJ1-5, with 8 bases identical to TRBD1. The germline V gene has CDR1 MNHNY and CDR2 SVGAGI (reference sequence). V dropped 3 bases and J dropped 7; count of bases not matched to a gene: 5. This CDR3 comprises 14 residues. The chain's CDR3 is CASSYGQGSQPQHF. CDR3 DNA: TGTGCCAGCAGTTATGGACAGGGAAGCCAGCCCCAGCATTTT.

The chain carries TRBV27 and TRBJ1-4; 8 nucleotides line up with TRBD1. Germline lookup yields CDR1 MNHEY and CDR2 SMNVEV (reference sequence). The CDR3 runs 16 residues. V shed 8 bases, J shed 3 bases, and the junction held 11 bases outside the gene matches. The CDR3 coding sequence is TGTGCCAGCTCCCAGGGACAGGTTATCTCTAATGAAAAACTGTTTTTT. This encodes CASSQGQVISNEKLFF.

The chain couples TRBV5-1 to TRBJ1-2; a possible D gene is TRBD1 (6 bases). The CDR3 is 12 amino acids. From germline, CDR1 is SGHRS and CDR2 YFSETQ. With 5 bases removed from V and 3 bases from J, the gap between germline ends came to 8 bases. The CDR3 nucleotides read TGCGCCAGCAGAGGGGGAGACTATGGCTACACCTTC. This codes for CASRGGDYGYTF.

The chain uses TRBV5-4 and TRBJ2-3; TRBD2 matches 12 bases. V lost 3 bases and J lost 2; bases outside the gene matches: 4. The V gene's germline CDR1 is SGHNT and CDR2 YYREEE (reference sequence). The CDR3 is 16 residues long. The DNA of the CDR3 is TGTGCCAGCAGCTATCGACTAGCGGGGGTCACAGATACGCAGTATTTT. Encoded protein: CASSYRLAGVTDTQYF.

CDR3 sequence: CASSYSTVSYEQYF. The CDR3 DNA is TGTGCCAGCAGTTACTCGACTGTGTCCTACGAGCAGTACTTC. V and J are TRBV6-5 and TRBJ2-7; D gene uncertain. The V and J ends lost 0 bases and 1 base respectively, with 7 bases between them. Germline CDR1 and CDR2: MNHEY and SVGAGI. The CDR3 contains 14 residues.

This rearrangement joins TRBV28 to TRBJ1-1; TRBD1 aligns across 8 bases. CDR1 and CDR2 (germline): MDHEN, SYDVKM. J lost 1 base, V lost 5 bases, and 6 bases had no gene match. The CDR3 loop spans 15 amino acids. For the CDR3, the DNA is TGTGCCAGCAGTCCTTCCGGGACAGGGAACACTGAAGCTTTCTTT. It translates to CASSPSGTGNTEAFF.

The rearrangement links TRBV10-1 to TRBJ1-4; D is possibly TRBD1 (6 bases). From germline, CDR1 is WNHNN and CDR2 SYGVQD (reference sequence). The CDR3 has 13 amino acids. Deletions cut 10 bases from V and 5 bases from J, with 14 bases between. DNA of the CDR3: TGCGCCAACTACAGGGAATGGAATGAAAAACTGTTTTTT. Residues: CANYREWNEKLFF.